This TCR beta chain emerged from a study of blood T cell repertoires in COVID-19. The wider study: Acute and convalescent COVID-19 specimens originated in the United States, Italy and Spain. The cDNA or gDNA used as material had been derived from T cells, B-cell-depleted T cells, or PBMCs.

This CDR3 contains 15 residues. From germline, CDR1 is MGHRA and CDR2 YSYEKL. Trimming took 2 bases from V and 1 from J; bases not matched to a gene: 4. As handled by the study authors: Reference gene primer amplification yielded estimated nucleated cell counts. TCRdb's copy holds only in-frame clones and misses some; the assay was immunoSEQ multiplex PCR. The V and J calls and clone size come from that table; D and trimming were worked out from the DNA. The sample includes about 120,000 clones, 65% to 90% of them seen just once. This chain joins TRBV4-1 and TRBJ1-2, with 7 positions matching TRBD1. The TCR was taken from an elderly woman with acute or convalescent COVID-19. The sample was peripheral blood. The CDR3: CASSQFRDSNYGYTF. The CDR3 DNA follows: TGCGCCAGCAGCCAATTCCGGGACAGTAACTATGGCTACACCTTC.